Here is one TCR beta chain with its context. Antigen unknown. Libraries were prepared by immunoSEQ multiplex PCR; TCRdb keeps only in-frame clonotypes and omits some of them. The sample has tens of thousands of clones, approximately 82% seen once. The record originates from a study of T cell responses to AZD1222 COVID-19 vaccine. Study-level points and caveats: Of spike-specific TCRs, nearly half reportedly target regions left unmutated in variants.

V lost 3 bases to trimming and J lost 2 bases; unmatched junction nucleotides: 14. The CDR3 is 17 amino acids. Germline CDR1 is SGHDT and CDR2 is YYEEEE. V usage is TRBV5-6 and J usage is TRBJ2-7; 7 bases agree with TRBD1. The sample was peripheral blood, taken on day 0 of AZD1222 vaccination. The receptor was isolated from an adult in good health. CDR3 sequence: CASSYLHGTVSTYEQYF. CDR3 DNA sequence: TGTGCCAGCAGCTACCTACACGGGACAGTATCGACCTACGAGCAGTACTTC.